This T cell receptor (beta chain) was identified during a study of response to subunit inactivated influenza vaccine (dated by TCRdb to 2016 to 2018). With regard to the full study: Deep quantitative T cell receptor repertoire profiling was used in the study to track responses to a trivalent subunit inactivated influenza vaccine.

Beyond this particular receptor, the publication reports: The authors proposed that each seasonal influenza vaccination may bring in only a limited number of new T cells.

As regards this clonotype: Its target antigen remains unknown. The sample holds no much larger clone one base away, and base qualities are not on file.

The library was prepared using RT-PCR. Sequencing relied on an Illumina HiSeq 2500. TCRdb reprocessed the public reads (quality trimming at Q25 with fastp, clone calling with MiXCR) and kept in-frame beta chains. CDR3 protein sequences are deduplicated, and each keeps its most common genes and DNA. The sample table lists about 500,000 distinct CDR3 sequences, about 15% of them with a count of one. Over 2.5% of the sample comes from the top ten. Inclusive of the bounding cysteine and phenylalanine, the CDR3 is 14 residues long. Kept here is only the CDR3 DNA, which spans 42 bases and is read in frame from base 1. Unmatched junction bases come to 3, with V trimmed by 4 bases and J by 4 bases. CDR1 and CDR2, looked up from the germline V gene, are KGHDR and SFDVKD.

Rearrangement joined TRBV24-1 to TRBJ2-1; a stretch of 7 junction bases matches TRBD2. This receptor was identified in a man aged 50 to 69 who received an inactivated influenza vaccine. Donor details come from another sample of the same person, matched by shared clones. The sample here was CD4+ T cells sorted from PBMCs, taken less than 25 months after vaccination. The DNA sequence reads TGTGCCACCAGTGACCGGGGGGTATACAATGAGCAGTTCTTC. Its translation reads: CATSDRGVYNEQFF.